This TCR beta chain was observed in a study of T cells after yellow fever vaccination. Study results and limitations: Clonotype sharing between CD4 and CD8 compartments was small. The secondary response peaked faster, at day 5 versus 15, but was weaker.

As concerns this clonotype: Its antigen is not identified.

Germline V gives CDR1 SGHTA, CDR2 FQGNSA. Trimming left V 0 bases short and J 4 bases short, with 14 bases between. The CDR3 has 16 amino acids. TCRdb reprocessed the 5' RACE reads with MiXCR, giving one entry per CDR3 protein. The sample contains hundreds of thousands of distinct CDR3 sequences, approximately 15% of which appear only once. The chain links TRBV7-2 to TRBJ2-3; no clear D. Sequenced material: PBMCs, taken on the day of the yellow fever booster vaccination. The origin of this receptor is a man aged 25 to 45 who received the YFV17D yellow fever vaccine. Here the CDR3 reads CASSLARLWTADTQYF. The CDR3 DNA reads TGTGCCAGCAGCTTAGCGAGACTCTGGACCGCAGATACGCAGTATTTT.